The entry that follows covers one T cell receptor (beta chain) sequence. Its target is not known. Trimming took 4 bases from V and 5 from J; bases not matched to a gene: 14. This CDR3 region has 17 residues. The germline V gene encodes CDR1 SGDLS and CDR2 YYNGEE. This sample is part of a study of blood T cells in healthy people across ages. General study points: Long-lived donors exceeded aged donors in naive CD4+ cells and diversity. With naive T cell percentage, TCR beta diversity showed a strong correlation.

Then a second PCR, running roughly 6 to 11 cycles, was carried out with a sample-barcoded 5' primer and a J-beta primer mix. One entry per CDR3 protein, called by TCRdb with MiXCR from the 5' RACE reads. The repertoire includes hundreds of thousands of distinct CDR3 sequences, roughly 53% of them detected once, and under 50% sits in the top ten. Specimen: blood. This TCR derives from an elderly man in good health. This chain links TRBV9 with TRBJ2-2; 7 bases agree with TRBD1. The chain's CDR3 is CASSPRQGMGLTGELFF. The CDR3 DNA is TGTGCCAGCAGCCCACGACAGGGAATGGGGTTAACCGGGGAGCTGTTTTTT.